The 21 T cell receptor beta chains given below trace back to one sample, sequenced in a study of prognosis after radiotherapy for stage I lung cancer. Two-round multiplex PCR amplified TCR beta CDR3 from genomic DNA. First-round PCR used primers specific to each TRBV and TRBJ gene. Each CDR3 protein is one row after TCRdb ran MiXCR on the multiplex PCR reads. The sample has approximately 13,000 distinct CDR3 sequences, 45% to 55% seen once. This specimen was PBMCs, taken before or after stereotactic body radiation therapy (not recorded which). These receptors all stem from a donor aged 50 or older with non-small cell lung cancer.

The V and J genes are TRBV7-2 and TRBJ2-1, with TRBD2 identical over 10 bases. The CDR3 covers 14 residues. The germline gives CDR1 SGHTA, CDR2 FQGNSA. J gave up 7 bases and V 4 bases, and 4 bases lay outside the gene matches. CDR3 in amino acids: CASSSGLASNEQFF. The CDR3 coding sequence is TGTGCCAGCAGCTCGGGACTAGCGTCGAATGAGCAGTTCTTC.

This clonotype was seen many times. DNA of the CDR3: TGTGCCTGGAGTCTGCACCTAGGACTAGCGGGGACCGGGGAGCTGTTTTTT. Translated: CAWSLHLGLAGTGELFF. The V and J genes are TRBV30 and TRBJ2-2; TRBD2 aligns across 12 bases. Per the germline V gene, CDR1 is GTSNPN and CDR2 is SVGIG (reference sequence). The CDR3 spans 17 residues. The ends lost 2 bases at V and 5 bases at J; junction bases unmatched: 9.

This clonotype appeared a single time. The chain is built from TRBV4-1 and TRBJ1-4; D unclear. V lost 0 bases to trimming and J lost 5 bases, with 7 bases between them. This CDR3 region has 14 residues. Germline-derived CDR1 and CDR2 are MGHRA and YSYEKL. DNA for the CDR3: TGCGCCAGCAGCCAAGATTCCGGAAATGAAAAACTGTTTTTT. This gives the protein CASSQDSGNEKLFF.

As regards this clonotype: Only one base separates this from a far larger clonotype, so it likely reflects a read error. The V call is TRBV6-4, the J call TRBJ1-2; D gene unclear. CDR3 length: 15 residues. Germline V gene data show CDR1 as MRHNA and CDR2 as SNTAGT. V lost 4 bases to trimming and J lost 4 bases, with 16 bases between them. The CDR3 sequence: CASSAGRAFGYGYTF. Written as DNA, the CDR3 is TGTGCCAGCAGTGCCGGGAGAGCGTTTGGCTATGGCTACACCTTC.

This clonotype appeared many times. This chain joins TRBV29-1 and TRBJ1-1; 8 bases agree with TRBD1. The V and J ends lost 8 bases and 1 base, in that order; junction bases with no gene match: 9. This CDR3 is 14 amino acids long. CDR1 and CDR2 (germline): SQVTM, ANQGSEA. The CDR3 protein is CSTLTGTGNTEAFF. CDR3 in DNA: TGCAGCACGCTTACCGGGACAGGGAACACTGAAGCTTTCTTT.

This clonotype was observed many times. This rearrangement joins TRBV2 to TRBJ1-5; D is undetermined. This CDR3 is built from 14 residues. V dropped 6 bases and J dropped 7 bases, with 16 bases sitting between them. Per germline, CDR1 SNHLY and CDR2 FYNNEI. This CDR3 reads CASREPLSTQPQHF. The CDR3 nucleotides read TGTGCCAGCAGGGAGCCCCTTTCAACCCAGCCCCAGCATTTT.

This clonotype has ten or more counts. The chain uses TRBV2 and TRBJ2-3, with D perhaps matching TRBD2 (5 bases). Trimming removed 4 bases from V and 4 bases from J, with 12 bases in between. The CDR3 has 14 amino acids. Germline V lookup: CDR1 SNHLY, CDR2 FYNNEI. The CDR3 loop reads CASSVYSVADTQYF. The CDR3, as DNA: TGTGCCAGCAGTGTATATAGCGTTGCAGATACGCAGTATTTT.

By share, this clonotype ranks as medium-sized (0.01 to 0.1%). The chain uses TRBV2 and TRBJ2-7, with a possible D match to TRBD2 (6 bases). Germline lookup yields CDR1 SNHLY and CDR2 FYNNEI. V shed 6 bases and J shed 0 bases, with 12 bases lying between them. The CDR3 totals 14 residues. CDR3 nucleotides: TGTGCCAGCAGGCCTAGACTAGACTCCTACGAGCAGTACTTC. Amino acids: CASRPRLDSYEQYF. Supplemented by reference TRBV2 and TRBJ2-7, the full variable domain reads EPEVTQTPSHQVTQMGQEVILRCVPISNHLYFYWYRQILGQKVEFLVSFYNNEISEKSEIFDDQFSVERPDGSNFTLKIRSTKLEDSAMYFCASRPRLDSYEQYFGPGTRLTVT.

Points on this clonotype: A single base is all that separates this from a far larger clone, so a read error is likely. The chain links TRBV6-9 to TRBJ2-7, with TRBD1 matching over 8 bases. Germline V CDR1 and CDR2: MNHGY, SVAAGI. The CDR3 length is 15 residues. V gave up 5 bases and J gave up 3 bases; unmatched junction bases: 9. CDR3: CASSPGTGSYYEQYF. CDR3 in DNA: TGTGCCAGCAGTCCCGGGACAGGATCGTACTACGAGCAGTACTTC.

This clonotype was recorded at least ten times. The chain is built from TRBV24-1 and TRBJ2-1, with 9 bases aligning to TRBD1. V gave up 4 bases and J gave up 7 bases; unmatched junction bases: 10. Germline CDR1 KGHDR, CDR2 SFDVKD. The CDR3 sequence is 16 residues long. The CDR3 is CATSDPTGGVVNEQFF. CDR3 nucleotides: TGTGCCACCAGTGACCCCACAGGGGGCGTTGTAAATGAGCAGTTCTTC.

Note on this clonotype: A much larger clone differs by one base, so this may be a read error. The genes are TRBV6-2 or TRBV6-3 and TRBJ1-5; D may be TRBD1 (5 bases). This CDR3 is 15 amino acids long. The V gene lost 7 bases and the J gene lost 2 bases, with 15 bases spanning the gap. The germline CDR1 and CDR2 sequences are MNHEY and SVGEGT. Written as DNA, the CDR3 is TGTGCCAGCATCCGAGGGAGGGGAGGCAATCAGCCCCAGCATTTT. Translation gives CASIRGRGGNQPQHF.

As concerns this clonotype: This may come from a read error, since a much larger clone is one base off. V and J are TRBV28 and TRBJ2-7, with TRBD1 matching over 9 bases. Near its end, the DNA agrees better with TRBJ2-5, so the J call may be wrong. CDR3 length: 18 residues. Germline V gives CDR1 MDHEN, CDR2 SYDVKM. This CDR3 is CAIFSRRLGQGRGETQYF. CDR3 in DNA: TGTGCCATCTTTTCGCGCCGTTTGGGACAGGGAAGGGGGGAGACCCAGTACTTC.

In this sample, this clonotype turned up many times. The rearrangement uses TRBV10-3 and TRBJ2-2; D unresolved. V lost 2 bases and J lost 0, with 7 bases in between. CDR3 length: 15 amino acids. The germline V gene has CDR1 ENHRY and CDR2 SYGVKD. CDR3 sequence (DNA): TGTGCCATCAGTGAGGAACCTGCGAACACCGGGGAGCTGTTTTTT. It specifies CAISEEPANTGELFF.

With respect to this clonotype: A read error is the likely source, as a far larger clone sits one nucleotide away. V gene TRBV7-2 combines with J gene TRBJ2-1; 8 bases fit TRBD2. The CDR3 covers 15 residues. Germline loops: CDR1 SGHTA, CDR2 FQGNSA. V shed 8 bases and J 7 bases; nucleotides not matched to a gene: 13. Here the CDR3 reads CASCTIGGALNEQFF. CDR3 in DNA: TGTGCCAGCTGCACTATCGGGGGGGCCTTGAATGAGCAGTTCTTC.

A word on this clonotype: A single base is all that separates this from a far larger clone, so a read error is likely. The CDR3 reads CASSDCDRGRGGYGYTF. Here the CDR3 DNA reads TGTGCCAGCAGTGACTGTGACAGGGGGCGCGGAGGTTATGGCTACACCTTC. This chain joins TRBV6-2 or TRBV6-3 and TRBJ1-2; 10 nucleotides line up with TRBD1. J gave up 5 bases and V 5 bases, and 14 bases lay outside the gene matches. Germline lookup yields CDR1 MNHEY and CDR2 SVGEGT. The CDR3 consists of 17 residues.

CDR3 sequence reads: CASIERTGGFYNSPLHF. CDR3 DNA: TGCGCCAGCATCGAAAGGACGGGGGGCTTCTATAATTCACCCCTCCACTTT. This chain joins TRBV5-1 and TRBJ1-6, with D tentatively TRBD1 (6 bases). Germline V lookup: CDR1 SGHRS, CDR2 YFSETQ. Trimming cost V 6 bases and J 3 bases, with 19 bases left between them. The CDR3 is made up of 17 amino acids. Drawing the rest from reference TRBV5-1 and TRBJ1-6, the complete variable domain is KAGVTQTPRYLIKTRGQQVTLSCSPISGHRSVSWYQQTPGQGLQFLFEYFSETQRNKGNFPGRFSGRQFSNSRSEMNVSTLELGDSALYLCASIERTGGFYNSPLHFGNGTRLTVT.

The chain uses TRBV7-2 and TRBJ2-3; no clear D. The germline CDR1 and CDR2 sequences are SGHTA and FQGNSA. This CDR3 contains 12 residues. V dropped 4 bases and J dropped 4 bases, with 6 bases sitting between them. The chain's CDR3 is CASSSGADTQYF. The CDR3 DNA follows: TGTGCCAGCAGCTCTGGCGCAGATACGCAGTATTTT.

This chain links TRBV20-1 with TRBJ1-3; D is perhaps TRBD1 (6 bases). CDR3 length equals 13 residues. CDR1 is DFQATT, CDR2 SNEGSKA, per germline (reference sequence). V was pared by 3 bases and J by 6 bases, with 12 bases between. In DNA form, the CDR3 reads TGCAGTGCTAGTCGGGGGGCTGAAAACACCATATATTTT. As protein: CSASRGAENTIYF.

The table lists this clonotype with a few counts. V usage is TRBV30 and J usage is TRBJ2-7; 8 bases match TRBD2. V was clipped by 8 bases and J by 6 bases; unmatched bases: 6. The CDR3 is made up of 11 amino acids. The germline V gene encodes CDR1 GTSNPN and CDR2 SVGIG (reference sequence). Here the CDR3 DNA reads TGTGCCAGCGGGGGTGTGGCCGAGCAGTACTTC. Translated: CASGGVAEQYF.

This clonotype was counted a single time. The rearrangement joins TRBV7-3 to TRBJ2-6; TRBD1 aligns across 8 bases. CDR1 is SGHTA and CDR2 is FQGTGA in the germline V gene. This CDR3 has 17 residues. V was pared by 5 bases and J by 3 bases, with 9 bases of the junction left unmatched. The CDR3 DNA reads as TGTGCCAGCAGCCGGGGCCCAGGGGGCGTTGGGGCCAACGTCCTGACTTTC. Residues: CASSRGPGGVGANVLTF.

This clonotype has ten or more counts. This chain connects TRBV30 to TRBJ2-7; D might be TRBD2 (6 bases). CDR1 and CDR2 (germline): GTSNPN, SVGIG (reference sequence). V lost 4 bases, J lost 3 bases, and 13 bases lay in between. The CDR3 length is 13 residues. This CDR3 is CAWTGTGGYEQYF. The CDR3 DNA is TGTGCCTGGACCGGGACTGGGGGCTACGAGCAGTACTTC.